Listed below are T cell receptor beta chains from one sample, sequenced in a study of cytomegalovirus exposure and HLA in healthy donors. This table comes from immunoSEQ multiplex PCR, and its TCRdb copy is limited to in-frame clones, with some not included. The sample consists of around 85,000 clones, under 80% of them appearing once. The sequencing input was PBMCs. The receptors were sampled from a man under 40 in good health and CMV-seropositive. Both conserved end residues are part of each CDR3. Fields, in order: clone size, V gene, D gene, J gene, CDR3 protein, CDR3 DNA. A D gene is named only where the DNA matches it firmly. The size entry is marked missing in some rows and otherwise reads once, few, many or a size class.

>-|TRBV5-1|-|TRBJ2-4
CASSSGLTLAKNIQYF
TGCGCCAGCAGCTCCGGACTTACTCTAGCCAAAAACATTCAGTACTTC
>-|TRBV2|-|TRBJ2-1
CARSGWVADAYNEQFF
TGTGCCAGGTCCGGGTGGGTAGCGGACGCTTACAATGAGCAGTTCTTC
>few|TRBV29-1|-|TRBJ1-5
CSVEEGGQPQHF
TGCAGCGTTGAGGAGGGTGGACAGCCCCAGCATTTT
>-|TRBV28|-|TRBJ2-1
CASSLRGVDEQFF
TGTGCCAGCAGTTTACGGGGAGTCGATGAGCAGTTCTTC
>once|TRBV30|-|TRBJ1-2
CAWSANTNYGYTF
TGTGCCTGGAGTGCGAACACTAACTATGGCTACACCTTC
>-|TRBV29-1|TRBD1|TRBJ2-3
CSTLGQGGTDTQYF
TGCAGCACCTTGGGACAGGGAGGAACAGATACGCAGTATTTT
>-|TRBV28|-|TRBJ1-2
CASRPGLNYGYTF
TGTGCCAGCAGACCAGGACTTAACTATGGCTACACCTTC
>-|TRBV4-3|TRBD1|TRBJ1-4
CASSRGQGFNEKLFF
TGCGCCAGCAGCCGTGGACAGGGTTTTAATGAAAAACTGTTTTTT
>-|TRBV6-5|TRBD1|TRBJ1-5
CASSYSAGGGQPQHF
TGTGCCAGCAGTTACTCGGCAGGGGGAGGCCAGCCCCAGCATTTT
>-|TRBV4-3|-|TRBJ1-1
CASSQDPGENTEAFF
TGCGCCAGCAGCCAAGATCCAGGGGAGAACACTGAAGCTTTCTTT
>-|TRBV7-3|TRBD1|TRBJ2-3
CASSLTIGQGSGTDTQYF
TGTGCCAGCAGCTTAACGATCGGACAGGGGAGCGGGACAGATACGCAGTATTTT
>few|TRBV19|-|TRBJ2-7
CASSIGGLHYEQYF
TGTGCCAGTAGTATTGGGGGACTTCACTACGAGCAGTACTTC
>-|TRBV11-2|-|TRBJ1-6
CASSLEVRGNSPLHF
TGTGCCAGCAGCTTAGAGGTCAGAGGGAATTCACCCCTCCACTTT
>-|TRBV4-2|TRBD1|TRBJ2-6
CASSQDQGAGANVLTF
TGTGCCAGCAGCCAAGATCAGGGGGCTGGGGCCAACGTCCTGACTTTC
>-|TRBV6-1|TRBD1|TRBJ1-6
CASSEALQGVTPLHF
TGTGCCAGCAGTGAAGCGTTACAGGGGGTTACACCCCTCCACTTT
>-|TRBV29-1|-|TRBJ2-5
CSVEGIQETQYF
TGCAGCGTTGAAGGTATCCAAGAGACCCAGTACTTC
>-|TRBV6-1|TRBD1|TRBJ2-7
CASSATPGTGNEQYF
TGTGCCAGCAGTGCGACTCCCGGGACAGGGAACGAGCAGTACTTC
>-|TRBV19|TRBD2|TRBJ2-3
CASSIAASGGTSTDTQYF
TGTGCCAGTAGTATAGCGGCTAGCGGAGGCACTAGCACAGATACGCAGTATTTT
>few|TRBV5-1|-|TRBJ2-7
CASSLNSLSSYEQYF
TGCGCCAGCAGCTTGAACAGCCTGAGCTCCTACGAGCAGTACTTC
>-|TRBV28|-|TRBJ1-3
CASRGAPGNTIYF
TGTGCCAGCAGAGGAGCCCCCGGAAACACCATATATTTT
>-|TRBV16|TRBD1|TRBJ2-7
CASSQSLQGDHEQYF
TGTGCCAGCAGCCAAAGTCTTCAGGGGGACCACGAGCAGTACTTC
>few|TRBV6-1|-|TRBJ1-3
CASSVFSGFENTIYF
TGTGCCAGCAGTGTCTTCTCCGGGTTTGAAAACACCATATATTTT
>-|TRBV28|TRBD1|TRBJ2-1
CASSLGTGNPNEQFF
TGTGCCAGCAGTTTAGGGACAGGGAATCCCAATGAGCAGTTCTTC
>once|TRBV15|-|TRBJ1-5
CATSRLTASEPQHF
TGTGCCACCAGCAGACTGACAGCTTCGGAGCCCCAGCATTTT
>-|TRBV11-2|-|TRBJ2-7
CASSLSRGASEQYF
TGTGCCAGCAGTCTGTCTCGGGGGGCGAGCGAGCAGTACTTC
>once|TRBV2|TRBD2|TRBJ2-7
CASSLGLVGIEQYF
TGTGCCAGCAGTCTAGGACTAGTCGGAATCGAGCAGTACTTC
>few|TRBV30|-|TRBJ2-2
CAWSVESVINTGELFF
TGTGCCTGGAGTGTGGAGAGTGTAATCAACACCGGGGAGCTGTTTTTT
>once|TRBV6-1|-|TRBJ1-5
CASILSLVSNQPQHF
TGTGCCAGCATATTAAGTTTAGTAAGCAATCAGCCCCAGCATTTT
>-|TRBV6-6|-|TRBJ1-4
CASSFKQVLGEKLFF
TGTGCCAGCAGTTTCAAACAGGTCTTAGGTGAAAAACTGTTTTTT
>-|TRBV7-9|-|TRBJ2-5
CASTTGRGRLEGTQYF
TGTGCCAGCACCACGGGCAGGGGCCGATTGGAAGGGACCCAGTACTTC
>-|TRBV5-1|TRBD1|TRBJ2-7
CASSLGDSEQYF
TGCGCCAGCAGCTTGGGGGACAGCGAGCAGTACTTC
>-|TRBV7-3|TRBD1|TRBJ2-1
CASSPGGQGAYNEQFF
TGTGCCAGCAGCCCGGGGGGACAGGGGGCGTACAATGAGCAGTTCTTC
>-|TRBV5-6|-|TRBJ1-5
CASSSDTLNQPQHF
TGTGCCAGCAGCTCTGACACTCTCAATCAGCCCCAGCATTTT
>-|TRBV5-6|TRBD1|TRBJ2-5
CASSPTTGDQETQYF
TGTGCCAGCAGTCCAACGACAGGGGACCAAGAGACCCAGTACTTC
>-|TRBV5-8|TRBD1|TRBJ1-5
CASSRIGDSLGNQPQHF
TGTGCCAGCAGCCGAATAGGGGACAGCTTGGGCAATCAGCCCCAGCATTTT
>-|TRBV7-9|TRBD1|TRBJ2-7
CASSLAWGQGTNEQYF
TGTGCCAGCAGTCTCGCCTGGGGACAGGGGACCAACGAGCAGTACTTC
>-|TRBV27|-|TRBJ2-7
CASSSPGTRGYEQYF
TGTGCCAGCAGTTCTCCCGGGACAAGAGGCTACGAGCAGTACTTC
>-|TRBV30|TRBD1|TRBJ1-5
CAWSVPAGGRPQHF
TGTGCCTGGAGTGTACCGGCAGGGGGGCGGCCCCAGCATTTT
>-|TRBV5-6|TRBD1|TRBJ1-5
CASSHGTGGNQPQHF
TGTGCCAGCAGCCATGGGACAGGGGGGAATCAGCCCCAGCATTTT
>-|TRBV7-2|-|TRBJ2-3
CASSPTADTQYF
TGTGCCAGCAGCCCTACAGCAGATACGCAGTATTTT
>-|TRBV29-1|TRBD2|TRBJ2-5
CSVWTRGGTQYF
TGCAGCGTCTGGACTAGGGGCGGGACCCAGTACTTC
>-|TRBV19|-|TRBJ1-5
CASLGRNQPQHF
TGTGCCTCGTTGGGCCGCAATCAGCCCCAGCATTTT
>few|TRBV30|TRBD1|TRBJ2-7
CAWSGQADRGRQYF
TGTGCCTGGAGTGGACAGGCTGACAGGGGACGGCAGTACTTC
>-|TRBV5-1|TRBD1|TRBJ2-5
CASSPSGTGDETQYF
TGCGCCAGCAGCCCCTCCGGGACAGGGGATGAGACCCAGTACTTC
>-|TRBV9|-|TRBJ1-1
CASSVEGREDTEAFF
TGTGCCAGCAGCGTAGAGGGGCGGGAGGACACTGAAGCTTTCTTT
>once|TRBV7-2|-|TRBJ1-1
CASSSRQVTEAFF
TGTGCCAGCAGCTCGCGACAGGTCACTGAAGCTTTCTTT
>-|TRBV5-6|-|TRBJ2-7
CASSPYTVLASYEQYF
TGTGCCAGCAGCCCCTACACTGTCCTAGCGTCCTACGAGCAGTACTTC
>few|TRBV5-4|TRBD2|TRBJ2-1
CASSLMLGGAQNEQFF
TGTGCCAGCAGCTTGATGCTCGGGGGGGCCCAGAATGAGCAGTTCTTC
>-|TRBV5-1|-|TRBJ1-2
CASSLSQGNYGYPF
TGCGCCAGCAGCTTGAGCCAGGGTAACTATGGCTACCCCTTC
>-|TRBV6-6|TRBD1|TRBJ2-2
CATMRGTGGTGELFF
TGTGCCACCATGCGTGGGACAGGGGGCACCGGGGAGCTGTTTTTT
>few|TRBV18|TRBD1|TRBJ1-2
CASSPETGGSYGYTF
TGTGCCAGCTCGCCCGAAACAGGGGGCTCCTATGGCTACACCTTC